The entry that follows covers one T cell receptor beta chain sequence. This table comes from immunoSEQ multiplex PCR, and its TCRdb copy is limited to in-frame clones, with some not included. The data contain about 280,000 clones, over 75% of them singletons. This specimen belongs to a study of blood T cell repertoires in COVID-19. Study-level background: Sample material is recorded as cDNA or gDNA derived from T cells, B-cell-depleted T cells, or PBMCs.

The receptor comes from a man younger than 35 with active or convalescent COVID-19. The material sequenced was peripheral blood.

The CDR3 nucleotides are TGTGCCAGTAGTCTGACAGCATACAATGAGCAGTTCTTC. Protein: CASSLTAYNEQFF. The J gene is TRBJ2-1, the V gene TRBV19; possibly TRBD1 for D (5 bases). Trimming stripped 5 bases from V and 4 bases from J, with 9 bases between. This CDR3 has 13 amino acids. The V gene's germline CDR1 is LNHDA and CDR2 SQIVND (reference sequence).